A single sample is the source of the 6 T cell receptor beta chains below, sequenced in a study of human T cells and chemical hapten exposure. The time point was: patch test 3, about 24 weeks after DPC sensitization. Treatment denoted: therapeutic diphenylcyclopropenone sensitization with weekly scalp DPC. TCRdb independently ran MiXCR on the RACE reads; one entry per CDR3 protein. The sample includes about 84,000 distinct CDR3 sequences, 10% to 14% of them seen just once. The specimen was whole blood, collected in connection with sensitization to the hapten diphenylcyclopropenone (DPC). The receptors derive from a woman in her forties or fifties with alopecia areata. Some clones in this sample may be carry-over from other donors' samples.

The rearrangement links TRBV24-1 to TRBJ2-7; unclear D gene. This CDR3 comprises 15 residues. Trimming stripped 3 bases from V and 8 bases from J, with 19 bases between. Looked up from germline, CDR1 is KGHDR and CDR2 is SFDVKD. The CDR3 DNA is TGTGCCACCAGTGATCTACTCCGTGCCCAAGATCAGCAGTACTTC. It encodes CATSDLLRAQDQQYF.

This clonotype was recorded many times. This sequence joins TRBV20-1 and TRBJ2-5, with 10 bases identical to TRBD2. This CDR3 spans 17 amino acids. With 3 bases clipped from V and 0 bases from J, the junction kept 10 bases outside the gene matches. The germline gives CDR1 DFQATT, CDR2 SNEGSKA (reference sequence). The CDR3 DNA is TGCAGTGCTAGTGTACCAGCGGGAGGGACGTACCAAGAGACCCAGTACTTC. Amino acid sequence: CSASVPAGGTYQETQYF.

This clonotype was counted once. This could be a read error, since a much larger clone is one nucleotide away. The rearrangement joins TRBV12-3 or TRBV12-4 to TRBJ1-5; no firm D call. This CDR3 is 17 amino acids long. Trimming pared 5 bases from V and 6 bases from J, leaving 23 bases between. CDR3 DNA sequence: TGTGCCAGCAGTATAGAGGGCCTAGGGCGACGAGGTCAGCCCCAGCATTTT. It codes for CASSIEGLGRRGQPQHF.

This sequence joins TRBV29-1 and TRBJ2-7; D may be TRBD1 or TRBD2 (5 bases each). The CDR3 is 11 residues long. With 4 bases removed from V and 7 bases from J, the gap between germline ends came to 11 bases. CDR1 SQVTM and CDR2 ANQGSEA come from the germline V gene. DNA for the CDR3: TGCAGCGTTGGCCAGGGCGGGGAGCAGTACTTC. It yields the protein CSVGQGGEQYF.

The table lists this clonotype with a few counts. This rearrangement joins TRBV9 to TRBJ2-5; weak D call: TRBD1 (5 bases). Germline V gene data show CDR1 as SGDLS and CDR2 as YYNGEE. The V end was cut by 4 bases, the J end by 7 bases, with 14 bases between. There are 13 residues in the CDR3. The CDR3 reads CASSWTRSGTQYF. In DNA, the CDR3 is TGTGCCAGCAGCTGGACAAGGTCCGGGACCCAGTACTTC.

This clonotype occurred many times. V is TRBV10-3 and J is TRBJ2-7, with TRBD1 identical over 8 bases. This CDR3 spans 13 amino acids. Looked up from germline, CDR1 is ENHRY and CDR2 is SYGVKD. V shed 5 bases and J 3 bases; nucleotides not matched to a gene: 3. CDR3 loop: CAISIGQGYEQYF. The CDR3 DNA is TGTGCCATCAGTATAGGACAGGGCTACGAGCAGTACTTC.